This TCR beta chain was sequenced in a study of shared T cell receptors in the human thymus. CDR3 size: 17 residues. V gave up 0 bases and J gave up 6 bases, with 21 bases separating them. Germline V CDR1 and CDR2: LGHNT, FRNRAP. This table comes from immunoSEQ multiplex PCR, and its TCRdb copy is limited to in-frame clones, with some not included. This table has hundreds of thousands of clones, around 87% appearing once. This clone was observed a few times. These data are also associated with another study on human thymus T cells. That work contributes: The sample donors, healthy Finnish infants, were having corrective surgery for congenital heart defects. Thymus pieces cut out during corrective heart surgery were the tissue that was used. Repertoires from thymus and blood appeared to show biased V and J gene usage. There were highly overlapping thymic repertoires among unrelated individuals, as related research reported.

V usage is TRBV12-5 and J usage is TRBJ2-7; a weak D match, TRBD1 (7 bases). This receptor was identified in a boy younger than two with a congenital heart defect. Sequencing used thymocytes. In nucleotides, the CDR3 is TGTGCTAGTGGTTTGGTAACGTTGGAGGGGGCTCTTAGCGAGCAGTACTTC. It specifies CASGLVTLEGALSEQYF.